Below, 12 T cell receptor beta chains from the same sample are listed, as sequenced in a study of OX40 agonist ivuxolimab in advanced cancers. The protocol was immunoSEQ multiplex PCR, while the TCRdb copy is restricted to in-frame clones and leaves out a portion. The top ten hold around 26% of the sample, which has around 20,000 clones, about 76% seen once. This sample comprised CD4+ or CD8+ T cells sorted from blood, obtained in a trial of the OX40 agonist ivuxolimab. The receptors derive from an adult with an advanced solid tumor such as melanoma, head and neck, liver or kidney cancer.

The CDR3: CASSEGGEGYEQYF. As DNA, the CDR3 is TGCGCCAGCAGTGAGGGGGGGGAAGGGTACGAGCAGTACTTC. The gene calls are TRBV10-2 and TRBJ2-5; 7 positions agree with TRBD2. The assigned J gene may be wrong: the sequence end matches TRBJ2-7 better. The CDR3 runs 14 residues. Germline CDR1 is WSHSY and CDR2 is SAAADI.

This clone was found a few times. The chain uses TRBV6-1 and TRBJ1-5; 9 bases match TRBD1. The V segment lost 8 bases and the J segment 2 bases; nucleotides outside the gene matches: 1. Germline assignment: CDR1 MNHNS and CDR2 SASEGT. This CDR3 region has 13 residues. This CDR3 is CASGDRGNQPQHF. CDR3 coding DNA: TGTGCCAGCGGGGACAGGGGCAATCAGCCCCAGCATTTT.

In the case of this clone: The junction and the germline gene differ at one end; a read error may be behind it. V is TRBV6-5 and J is TRBJ2-2; the D gene could be TRBD1 or TRBD2 (5 bases each). CDR1 and CDR2 from the germline V gene are MNHEY and SVGAGI. The CDR3 totals 16 residues. CDR3: CASSYPGRYEHRGAVF. The CDR3 DNA is TGTGCCAGCAGTTATCCGGGGCGGTACGAACACCGGGGAGCTGTTTTT.

V usage is TRBV7-8 and J usage is TRBJ2-5; D uncertain. Germline loops: CDR1 SGHVS, CDR2 FQNEAQ. This CDR3 is built from 15 residues. The V gene lost 1 base and the J gene lost 2 bases, with 11 bases spanning the gap. The DNA of the CDR3 is TGTGCCAGCAGCTTAGAGGGTGCGGAACAAGAGACCCAGTACTTC. This encodes CASSLEGAEQETQYF.

The genes are TRBV7-9 and TRBJ1-2; TRBD1 matches 8 bases. V lost 7 bases and J lost 7; bases outside the gene matches: 14. Germline CDR1 SEHNR, CDR2 FQNEAQ (reference sequence). The CDR3 is 15 amino acids. The CDR3 DNA sequence: TGTGCCAGCACCTACTCACCTGGACAGGGAGCTGGCTACACCTTC. Translation gives CASTYSPGQGAGYTF.

This chain links TRBV7-8 with TRBJ2-1; possible D gene TRBD1, 5 bases. Per the germline V gene, CDR1 is SGHVS and CDR2 is FQNEAQ. The V and J ends lost 5 bases and 4 bases respectively, with 27 bases between them. CDR3 length: 19 amino acids. This chain's CDR3 is CASSPIVGDRTPDYNEQFF. CDR3 DNA sequence: TGTGCCAGCAGCCCCATCGTAGGGGATCGGACCCCCGATTACAATGAGCAGTTCTTC.

The chain uses TRBV14 and TRBJ2-2, with TRBD1 matching over 8 bases. Germline V CDR1 and CDR2: SGHDN, FVKESK. The CDR3 has 15 amino acids. Trimming at V came to 1 base and at J to 4 bases, leaving 2 bases not matched to a gene. The CDR3, as DNA: TGTGCCAGCAGCCAAGGACAGGGGATCACCGGGGAGCTGTTTTTT. This translates into CASSQGQGITGELFF.

This clone was detected a few times. The chain has TRBV4-3 and TRBJ1-6, with D tentatively TRBD1 (5 bases). Germline values: CDR1 LGHNA, CDR2 YSLEER. The CDR3 covers 14 residues. Trimming removed 1 base at V and 7 bases at J, with 8 bases between. The CDR3 loop is CASSQAGGNSPLHF. The CDR3 coding sequence is TGCGCCAGCAGCCAAGCGGGGGGGAATTCACCCCTCCACTTT.

The chain has TRBV4-1 and TRBJ1-4, with D perhaps TRBD1 (6 bases). This CDR3 region has 16 residues. Deletions cut 0 bases from V and 7 bases from J, with 15 bases between. Germline CDR1 is MGHRA and CDR2 is YSYEKL. DNA of the CDR3: TGCGCCAGCAGCCAAGAAAGGGGGGCCGGGGCTGAAAAACTGTTTTTT. This encodes CASSQERGAGAEKLFF.

This chain connects TRBV6-5 to TRBJ1-1; 7 positions agree with TRBD1. The CDR3 is made up of 15 amino acids. Losses at the gene ends were 5 bases for V and 0 bases for J; bases not matched to a gene: 6. Germline CDR1 and CDR2: MNHEY and SVGAGI. The CDR3 protein is CASSAGTEMNTEAFF. The DNA for the CDR3 is TGTGCCAGCAGTGCCGGGACAGAAATGAACACTGAAGCTTTCTTT.

The chain carries TRBV19 and TRBJ1-5, with D unresolved. Germline CDR1 LNHDA, CDR2 SQIVND (reference sequence). The CDR3 is 16 residues long. V lost 8 bases to trimming and J lost 0 bases, with 17 bases between them. The CDR3 region has the DNA TGTGCCAGTCGCCGGTTGAGCCCGGGTAGCAATCAGCCCCAGCATTTT. Protein: CASRRLSPGSNQPQHF.

The J gene is TRBJ2-5, the V gene TRBV10-3; D not certain. The DNA end lines up better with TRBJ2-7; the J call may be wrong. The germline V gene has CDR1 ENHRY and CDR2 SYGVKD. The CDR3 has 14 residues. The CDR3: CAISESYGSYEQYF. CDR3 nucleotide sequence: TGTGCCATCAGTGAGTCATATGGCAGCTACGAGCAGTACTTC.